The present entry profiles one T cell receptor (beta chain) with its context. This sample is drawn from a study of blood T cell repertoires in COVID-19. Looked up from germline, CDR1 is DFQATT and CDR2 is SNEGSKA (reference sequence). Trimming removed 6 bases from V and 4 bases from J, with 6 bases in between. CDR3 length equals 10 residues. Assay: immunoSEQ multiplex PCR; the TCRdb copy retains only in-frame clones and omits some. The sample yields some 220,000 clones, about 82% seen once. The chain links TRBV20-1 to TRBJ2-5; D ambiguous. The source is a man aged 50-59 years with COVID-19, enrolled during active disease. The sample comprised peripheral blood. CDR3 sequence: CSARAETQYF. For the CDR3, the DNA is TGCAGTGCCCGAGCAGAGACCCAGTACTTC.